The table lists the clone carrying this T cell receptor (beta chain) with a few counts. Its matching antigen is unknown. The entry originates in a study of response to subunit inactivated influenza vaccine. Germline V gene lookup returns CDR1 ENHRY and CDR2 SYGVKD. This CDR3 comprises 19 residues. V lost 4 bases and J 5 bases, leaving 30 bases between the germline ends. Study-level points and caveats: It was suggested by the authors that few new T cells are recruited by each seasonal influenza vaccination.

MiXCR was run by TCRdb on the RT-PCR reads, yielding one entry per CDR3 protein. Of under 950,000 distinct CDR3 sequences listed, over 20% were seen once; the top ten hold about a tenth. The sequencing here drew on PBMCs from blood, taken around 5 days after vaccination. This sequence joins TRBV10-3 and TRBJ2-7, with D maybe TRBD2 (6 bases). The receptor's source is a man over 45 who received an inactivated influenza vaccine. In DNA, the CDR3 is TGTGCCATCAGTGCCGAGAAATGGAGGAGGTGGGAGGACCTCGACGAGCAGTACTTC. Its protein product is CAISAEKWRRWEDLDEQYF.